This T cell receptor beta chain came from a study of cytomegalovirus exposure and HLA in healthy donors. The CDR3 has 14 residues. CDR1 is SGHNT, CDR2 YENEEA, per germline. V gave up 0 bases and J gave up 6 bases, with 11 bases separating them. General study results and limits: A few of the chains that were CMV-associated were confirmed in vitro to be specific for CMV antigens.

About this clone itself: Its antigen is as yet unknown.

It was healthy bone marrow donors who served as donors. PCR primers comprised 60 Vbeta and 13 Jbeta primers. Libraries were prepared by immunoSEQ multiplex PCR; TCRdb keeps only in-frame clonotypes and omits some of them. The sample has about 190,000 clones; 70% to 80% are singletons. Sequencing was carried out using PBMCs. The receptor's source is a woman between 50 and 59 years old in good health and CMV-seronegative. The chain joins TRBV11-3 to TRBJ1-2; D is possibly TRBD1 (5 bases). CDR3 residues: CASSLDGGGHGYTF. DNA of the CDR3: TGTGCCAGCAGCTTAGACGGGGGTGGACATGGCTACACCTTC.